The rows below give T cell receptor beta chains drawn from one sample of a study of healthy donors' naive CD4 and CD8 T cells. Each CDR3 protein gets one entry after TCRdb re-called the reads with MiXCR. The sample shows around 200,000 distinct CDR3 sequences, 65% to 80% of them seen only once. Sequenced: naive CD4+ and CD8+ T cells sorted from blood, pooled from several donors. The receptors were sampled from a pool of human donors in good health; the sample pools cells from several healthy donors. Both conserved end residues are part of each CDR3. A D gene is named only where the DNA matches it firmly. The size of a clone is reported for some rows only, either as once, few or many, or as a class for expanded clones.

abundance | j_gene | v_gene | d_gene | CDR3aa | CDR3nt
once | TRBJ2-1 | TRBV29-1 | TRBD2 | CSVIGLAGVRDEQFF | TGCAGCGTCATCGGACTAGCGGGAGTGAGGGATGAGCAGTTCTTC
. | TRBJ2-3 | TRBV19 | . | CASSNGVGTDTQYF | TGTGCCAGTAGTAATGGGGTCGGCACAGATACGCAGTATTTT
. | TRBJ1-1 | TRBV29-1 | . | CSVEPDSMNTEAFF | TGCAGCGTTGAACCTGACAGCATGAACACTGAAGCTTTCTTT
. | TRBJ2-7 | TRBV6-5 | TRBD1 | CASSRTGGGEQYF | TGTGCCAGCAGCCGGACAGGGGGCGGCGAGCAGTACTTC
. | TRBJ1-6 | TRBV10-3 | . | CAISEADRYNSPLHF | TGTGCCATCAGTGAAGCCGACAGATATAATTCACCCCTCCACTTT
. | TRBJ2-1 | TRBV6-2/TRBV6-3 | . | CASSHLRGANEQFF | TGTGCCAGCAGTCACCTTCGGGGGGCCAATGAGCAGTTCTTC
. | TRBJ1-1 | TRBV29-1 | TRBD1 | CSVEGISDRADEAFF | TGCAGCGTTGAAGGAATCTCGGACAGGGCTGACGAGGCTTTCTTT
once | TRBJ1-2 | TRBV19 | TRBD1 | CASSPVQGGYGYTF | TGTGCCAGTAGCCCTGTCCAGGGGGGCTATGGCTACACCTTC
. | TRBJ1-6 | TRBV12-3/TRBV12-4 | TRBD1 | CASMGQGALNSPLHF | TGTGCCAGCATGGGGCAGGGGGCGCTTAATTCACCCCTCCACTTT
few | TRBJ2-7 | TRBV27 | . | CASSLTPEPYEQYF | TGTGCCAGCAGTTTGACCCCAGAGCCCTACGAGCAGTACTTC
. | TRBJ2-1 | TRBV29-1 | TRBD2 | CSVEGGLAEIEQFF | TGCAGCGTTGAAGGGGGACTAGCGGAAATTGAGCAGTTCTTC
. | TRBJ1-5 | TRBV6-6 | . | CASSSRVTGSNQPQHF | TGTGCCAGCAGCTCCAGAGTGACAGGTAGCAATCAGCCCCAGCATTTT
once | TRBJ2-5 | TRBV5-6 | . | CASSSDPAGQRQETQYF | TGTGCCAGCAGCTCCGACCCTGCTGGACAGCGGCAAGAGACCCAGTACTTC
. | TRBJ2-1 | TRBV27 | TRBD2 | CASSRGLAGGPWEQFF | TGTGCCAGCAGTAGAGGACTAGCGGGAGGGCCGTGGGAGCAGTTCTTC
few | TRBJ1-3 | TRBV29-1 | . | CSAGVAGNTIYF | TGCAGCGCAGGGGTGGCTGGAAACACCATATATTTT
. | TRBJ1-5 | TRBV6-1 | . | CASKLWGSADQPQHF | TGTGCCAGCAAACTTTGGGGGTCGGCTGATCAGCCCCAGCATTTT
. | TRBJ1-6 | TRBV27 | TRBD1 | CASSLVGGTANSPLHF | TGTGCCAGCAGTTTAGTCGGCGGGACAGCGAATTCACCCCTCCACTTT
. | TRBJ2-5 | TRBV5-1 | . | CASSLEGSGETQYF | TGCGCCAGCAGCTTGGAAGGTTCGGGGGAGACCCAGTACTTC
few | TRBJ2-7 | TRBV29-1 | . | CSVVLQGTYEQYF | TGCAGCGTTGTTTTACAGGGGACTTACGAGCAGTACTTC
. | TRBJ2-3 | TRBV27 | . | CASSFGADTQYF | TGTGCCAGCAGTTTTGGGGCAGATACGCAGTATTTT
. | TRBJ1-1 | TRBV10-3 | . | CAISESRGGSGVTPQTEAFF | TGTGCCATCAGTGAGTCTCGGGGAGGGTCAGGGGTTACGCCACAAACTGAAGCTTTCTTT
. | TRBJ2-4 | TRBV29-1 | . | CSVGVTAPRYF | TGCAGCGTTGGGGTAACAGCTCCTAGGTACTTC
. | TRBJ2-5 | TRBV19 | . | CASSRRQQETQYF | TGTGCCAGTAGTAGGAGACAGCAAGAGACCCAGTACTTC
. | TRBJ2-7 | TRBV29-1 | TRBD2 | CSVEKTSGHTYEQYF | TGCAGCGTTGAAAAGACTAGCGGGCACACCTACGAGCAGTACTTC
. | TRBJ1-3 | TRBV19 | . | CASNVEGGNTIYF | TGTGCCAGTAATGTGGAAGGTGGAAACACCATATATTTT
. | TRBJ2-7 | TRBV6-5 | TRBD1 | CASSYSGQTSDEQYF | TGTGCCAGCAGTTATTCGGGACAGACCTCCGACGAGCAGTACTTC
. | TRBJ1-2 | TRBV29-1 | . | CSVAPRLTAYSNYGYTF | TGCAGCGTTGCCCCGCGCTTAACAGCTTACTCTAACTATGGCTACACCTTC
. | TRBJ1-1 | TRBV29-1 | . | CSARPIVGANTEAFF | TGCAGCGCTCGGCCAATCGTGGGGGCGAACACTGAAGCTTTCTTT
once | TRBJ1-5 | TRBV4-1 | . | CASSRGEWDQPQHF | TGCGCCAGCAGCCGGGGAGAATGGGATCAGCCCCAGCATTTT